These 9 T cell receptor beta chains originate from one sample sequenced in a study of monozygotic twins with inflammatory bowel disease. For each CDR3 protein, TCRdb gives one entry from its re-call of the 5' RACE reads, without DNA. Its table lists about 85,000 distinct CDR3 sequences. The sample consisted of blood. The receptors shown here come from a human donor with ulcerative colitis or Crohn's disease, or a healthy co-twin of an affected twin (not recorded which).

The genes are TRBV20-1 and TRBJ1-3. Germline V gives CDR1 DFQATT, CDR2 SNEGSKA (reference sequence). There are 13 residues in the CDR3. The CDR3 protein is CSALVDEGNTIYF.

V is TRBV5-6 and J is TRBJ1-1; absent DNA, TCRdb's TRBD1 call cannot be checked. CDR3 length: 13 residues. CDR1 and CDR2 from the germline V gene are SGHDT and YYEEEE. The CDR3 loop is CASSPDRGTEAFF.

The chain has TRBV20-1 and TRBJ1-5; TCRdb's D call, TRBD1, is unchecked because there is no DNA. Per germline, CDR1 DFQATT and CDR2 SNEGSKA (reference sequence). This CDR3 has 15 residues. The CDR3 is CSAPEGRGHRQPQHF.

The genes are TRBV11-2 and TRBJ2-1; TCRdb lists TRBD1, though no DNA is available to test this call. The CDR3 consists of 14 residues. Germline loops: CDR1 SGHAT, CDR2 FQNNGV. This CDR3 reads CASSLSPGGGNEFF. The whole variable domain, filled in from reference TRBV11-2 and TRBJ2-1, reads EAGVAQSPRYKIIEKRQSVAFWCNPISGHATLYWYQQILGQGPKLLIQFQNNGVVDDSQLPKDRFSAERLKGVDSTLKIQPAKLEDSAVYLCASSLSPGGGNEFFGPGTRLTVL.

This chain links TRBV7-6 with TRBJ1-2; no DNA is available, so the TRBD1 call from TCRdb remains unchecked. CDR1 SGHVS and CDR2 FNYEAQ come from the germline V gene. The CDR3 is 13 amino acids. This CDR3 reads CASSLVDRNGYTF.

The J gene is TRBJ1-5, the V gene TRBV12-3 or TRBV12-4; TCRdb calls TRBD1, which cannot be checked without DNA. This CDR3 contains 16 residues. CDR3 loop: CASSSMTGASNQPQHF.

J is TRBJ1-1 and V is TRBV9; TCRdb lists TRBD1, though no DNA is available to test this call. The CDR3 length is 13 residues. CDR1 and CDR2 from the germline V gene are SGDLS and YYNGEE. CDR3 amino acids: CASGGQGGTEAFF.

The chain combines TRBV7-8 with TRBJ2-7; TCRdb proposes TRBD1, but this gene call is untestable without DNA. The CDR3 length is 15 residues. CDR1 and CDR2 from the germline V gene are SGHVS and FQNEAQ. The CDR3 sequence: CASSLEGALSYEQYF. The complete variable domain, with remaining parts taken from reference TRBV7-8 and TRBJ2-7, reads GAGVSQSPRYKVAKRGQDVALRCDPISGHVSLFWYQQALGQGPEFLTYFQNEAQLDKSGLPSDRFFAERPEGSVSTLKIQRTQQEDSAVYLCASSLEGALSYEQYFGPGTRLTVT.

The chain recombines TRBV5-1 with TRBJ2-7. CDR3 length: 11 amino acids. Looked up from germline, CDR1 is SGHRS and CDR2 is YFSETQ. CDR3 in amino acids: CASGNDHEQYF.